The 3 T cell receptor beta chains below were found in one sample sequenced in a study of T cells after yellow fever vaccination (dated by TCRdb to about 2019). Interpreted using the paper, the treatment or condition label stands for: live attenuated yellow fever vaccine strain. Libraries were prepared through 5' RACE. The sequencer was an Illumina NovaSeq 6000. In-frame beta chains were kept once TCRdb had trimmed the public reads at Q25 with fastp and called clones with MiXCR. Rows with a matching CDR3 protein are joined into one entry that keeps the most common DNA and genes. The sample profile shows more than 300,000 distinct CDR3 sequences; about 10% of them were found once. 2.5% to 4% of the sample lies in the top ten. Specimen: CD4+ T cells sorted from PBMCs, collected 45 days after the yellow fever booster vaccination. These receptors were taken from a man aged 18 to 35 who received the YFV17D yellow fever vaccine.

The chain is built from TRBV29-1 and TRBJ2-5; D might be TRBD1 (6 bases). The V and J ends lost 6 bases and 0 bases respectively, with 11 bases between them. The CDR3 runs to 13 residues. Germline lookup yields CDR1 SQVTM and CDR2 ANQGSEA. CDR3 sequence reads: CSVSRTDQETQYF. The DNA for the CDR3 is TGCAGCGTGTCGAGGACAGACCAAGAGACCCAGTACTTC.

V is TRBV6-1 and J is TRBJ1-5, with no clear D. V gave up 2 bases and J gave up 7 bases, with 9 bases separating them. This CDR3 is 13 amino acids long. From germline, CDR1 is MNHNS and CDR2 SASEGT. CDR3 coding DNA: TGTGCCAGCAGTGAAAATGGGGTCCAGCCCCAGCATTTT. It translates to CASSENGVQPQHF.

This clonotype was counted at least ten times. V usage is TRBV7-6 and J usage is TRBJ2-2, with a possible D match to TRBD1 (6 bases). V was trimmed by 5 bases and J by 4 bases, leaving 17 bases between them. This CDR3 comprises 16 residues. Germline CDR1 SGHVS, CDR2 FNYEAQ. In nucleotides, the CDR3 is TGTGCCAGCAGCCCCCCCACAGGGTTAGGCACCGGGGAGCTGTTTTTT. Its translation: CASSPPTGLGTGELFF.